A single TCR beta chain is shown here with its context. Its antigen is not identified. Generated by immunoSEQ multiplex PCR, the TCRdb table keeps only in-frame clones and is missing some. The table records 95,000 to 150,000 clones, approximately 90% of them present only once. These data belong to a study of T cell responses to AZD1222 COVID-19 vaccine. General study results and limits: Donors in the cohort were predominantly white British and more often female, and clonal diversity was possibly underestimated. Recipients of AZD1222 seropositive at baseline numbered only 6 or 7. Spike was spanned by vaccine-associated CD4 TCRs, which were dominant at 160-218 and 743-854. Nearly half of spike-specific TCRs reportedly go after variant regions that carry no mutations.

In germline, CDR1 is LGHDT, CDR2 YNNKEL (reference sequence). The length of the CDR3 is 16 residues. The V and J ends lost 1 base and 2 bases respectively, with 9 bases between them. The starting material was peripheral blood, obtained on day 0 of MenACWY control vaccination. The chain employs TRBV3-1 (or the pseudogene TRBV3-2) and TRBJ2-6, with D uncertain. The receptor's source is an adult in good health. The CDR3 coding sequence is TGTGCCAGCAGCCAAGGGTTAATCGCTGGGGCCAACGTCCTGACTTTC. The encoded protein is CASSQGLIAGANVLTF.